The clone carrying this T cell receptor (beta chain) was seen just once. In the original workflow: Using reference gene primer amplification, nucleated cell counts were estimated. Assay used: immunoSEQ multiplex PCR; TCRdb lists only in-frame clones, some missing. V and J calls and clone size come straight from that table; D and trimming were deduced from the DNA. The sample holds about 160,000 clones, 80% to 90% seen once. The record originates from a study of blood T cell repertoires in COVID-19. Turning to the study itself: Specimens from acute and convalescent COVID-19 originated in the United States, Italy and Spain. T cells, B-cell-depleted T cells, or PBMCs supplied cDNA or gDNA.

The receptor was derived from a middle-aged man with acute or convalescent COVID-19. Source material: peripheral blood.

CDR3 sequence reads: CASSLDRVGHEKLFF. CDR3 DNA: TGCGCCAGCAGCCTTGACAGGGTTGGGCATGAAAAACTGTTTTTT. The V and J genes are TRBV4-1 and TRBJ1-4, with 7 bases that match TRBD1. The CDR3 spans 15 residues. Germline CDR1 and CDR2: MGHRA and YSYEKL. With V trimmed by 4 bases and J by 6 bases, 8 bases remained unmatched.